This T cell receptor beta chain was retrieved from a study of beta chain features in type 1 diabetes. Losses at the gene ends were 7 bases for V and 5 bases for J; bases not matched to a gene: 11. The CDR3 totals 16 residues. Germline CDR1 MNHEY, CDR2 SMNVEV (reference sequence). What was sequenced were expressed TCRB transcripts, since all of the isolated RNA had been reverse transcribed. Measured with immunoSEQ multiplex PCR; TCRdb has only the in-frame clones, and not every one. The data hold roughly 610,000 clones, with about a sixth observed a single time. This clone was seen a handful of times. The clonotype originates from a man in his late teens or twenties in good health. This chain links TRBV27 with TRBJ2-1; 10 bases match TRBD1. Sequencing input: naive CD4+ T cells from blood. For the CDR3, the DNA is TGTGCCAGCATCAGATCCGCTGGACAGGGGGACAATGAGCAGTTCTTC. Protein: CASIRSAGQGDNEQFF.